Listed below are T cell receptor beta chains from one sample, sequenced in a study of T-cell reconstitution after alpha-beta-depleted transplantation in children. TCRdb analysed the PCR reads with MiXCR anew, one entry per CDR3 protein. The sample lists hundreds of thousands of distinct CDR3 sequences; about 15% were seen once. The starting material was PBMCs, mostly from graft donor cells, obtained 360 days after TCRalphabeta/CD19-depleted stem cell transplant. The receptors derive from a male patient between 2 and 10 years old who had a stem cell transplant for acute lymphoblastic leukemia, so the T cells may come from the graft donor. Each CDR3 is given with its conserved first and last residue. D genes are given only for firm matches. The size of a clone is reported for some rows only, either as once, few or many, or as a class for expanded clones.

clone_size	d_call	v_call	j_call	cdr3_aa	cdr3_nt
.	.	TRBV4-3	TRBJ1-2	CASSQEAITGSYYGYTF	TGCGCCAGCAGCCAAGAAGCAATCACAGGGTCATACTATGGCTACACCTTC
few	.	TRBV29-1	TRBJ1-2	CSVSDTLSMGYTF	TGCAGCGTCTCGGACACACTTTCTATGGGCTACACCTTC
.	.	TRBV12-3/TRBV12-4	TRBJ2-3	CASSPPVFHTQYF	TGTGCCAGCAGTCCACCAGTTTTCCATACGCAGTATTTT
many	.	TRBV29-1	TRBJ1-1	CSVEELGYGNTEAFF	TGCAGCGTTGAAGAACTAGGGTATGGAAACACTGAAGCTTTCTTT
.	.	TRBV24-1	TRBJ1-1	CATSDGVRKSAFF	TGTGCCACCAGTGACGGGGTTCGGAAATCAGCTTTCTTT
few	.	TRBV6-1	TRBJ1-2	CASTITPKQGEYGYTF	TGTGCCAGCACCATAACCCCTAAACAGGGAGAGTATGGCTACACCTTC
once	TRBD1	TRBV12-3/TRBV12-4	TRBJ2-2	CASSSGTGLRELFF	TGTGCCAGCAGTTCCGGGACAGGGCTGCGGGAGCTGTTTTTT
.	.	TRBV7-6	TRBJ2-5	CASSLGRVQETQYF	TGTGCCAGCAGCTTAGGTAGGGTCCAAGAGACCCAGTACTTC
.	.	TRBV12-3/TRBV12-4	TRBJ2-3	CASSEMQGSTDTQYF	TGTGCCAGCAGTGAAATGCAGGGAAGCACAGATACGCAGTATTTT
.	TRBD2	TRBV20-1	TRBJ2-7	CSARVASGAPYEQYF	TGCAGTGCTAGAGTGGCTAGCGGGGCCCCCTACGAGCAGTACTTC
.	.	TRBV11-2	TRBJ1-6	CASGRQRDSPLHF	TGTGCCAGCGGCCGACAGCGGGATTCACCCCTCCACTTT
few	.	TRBV19	TRBJ2-2	CASSMPVGGELFF	TGTGCCAGTAGTATGCCCGTTGGCGGGGAGCTGTTTTTT
many	.	TRBV27	TRBJ2-5	CASSLNGMETQYF	TGTGCCAGCAGTTTAAACGGGATGGAGACCCAGTACTTC
few	TRBD1	TRBV20-1	TRBJ1-4	CSPKRQGQMEELFF	TGCAGTCCTAAGAGACAGGGACAGATGGAGGAACTGTTTTTT
.	TRBD1	TRBV27	TRBJ1-2	CASRIGQDEGGYTF	TGTGCCAGCAGAATTGGACAGGACGAGGGTGGCTACACCTTC
.	.	TRBV30	TRBJ2-1	CAWSPTNEQFF	TGTGCCTGGAGTCCCACCAATGAGCAGTTCTTC
.	TRBD1	TRBV5-1	TRBJ2-7	CASSARTGEYGEQYF	TGCGCCAGCAGCGCACGGACAGGGGAGTATGGGGAGCAGTACTTC
many	.	TRBV12-3/TRBV12-4	TRBJ2-7	CASSGIYEQYF	TGTGCCAGCAGTGGTATATACGAGCAGTACTTC
.	TRBD2	TRBV4-2	TRBJ2-3	CASSQDLAVFTDTQYF	TGTGCCAGCAGCCAAGATCTAGCGGTCTTTACAGATACGCAGTATTTT
once	.	TRBV5-1	TRBJ2-7	CASSPGWVEDRYF	TGCGCCAGCAGTCCGGGGTGGGTGGAAGATAGGTACTTC
few	.	TRBV5-5	TRBJ1-3	CASTLDSGDSGNTIYF	TGTGCCAGCACTCTCGACAGTGGGGACTCTGGAAACACCATATATTTT
few	.	TRBV20-1	TRBJ1-5	CSAGDGLSNQPQHF	TGCAGTGCTGGGGACGGACTTAGCAATCAGCCCCAGCATTTT
.	TRBD1	TRBV18	TRBJ2-7	CASSPLPRGIWYEQYF	TGTGCCAGCTCACCACTGCCCAGGGGGATTTGGTACGAGCAGTACTTC
.	TRBD1	TRBV29-1	TRBJ2-3	CSVNRGKSTDTQYF	TGCAGCGTCAACAGGGGCAAGAGCACAGATACGCAGTATTTT
few	TRBD2	TRBV29-1	TRBJ2-3	CSVPGGSGGTDTQYF	TGCAGCGTTCCAGGAGGTAGCGGGGGTACAGATACGCAGTATTTT